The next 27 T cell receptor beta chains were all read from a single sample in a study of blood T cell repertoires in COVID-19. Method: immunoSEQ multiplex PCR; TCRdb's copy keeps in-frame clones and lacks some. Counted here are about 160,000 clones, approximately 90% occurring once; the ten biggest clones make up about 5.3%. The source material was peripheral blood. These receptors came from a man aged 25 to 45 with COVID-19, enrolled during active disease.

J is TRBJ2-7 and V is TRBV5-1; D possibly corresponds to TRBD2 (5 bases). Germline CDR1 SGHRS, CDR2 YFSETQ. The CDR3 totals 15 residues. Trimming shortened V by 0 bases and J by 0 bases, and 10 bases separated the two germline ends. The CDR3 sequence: CASSLVRGLSYEQYF. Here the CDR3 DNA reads TGCGCCAGCAGCTTGGTTCGGGGTCTCTCCTACGAGCAGTACTTC. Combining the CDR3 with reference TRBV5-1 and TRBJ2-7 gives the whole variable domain KAGVTQTPRYLIKTRGQQVTLSCSPISGHRSVSWYQQTPGQGLQFLFEYFSETQRNKGNFPGRFSGRQFSNSRSEMNVSTLELGDSALYLCASSLVRGLSYEQYFGPGTRLTVT.

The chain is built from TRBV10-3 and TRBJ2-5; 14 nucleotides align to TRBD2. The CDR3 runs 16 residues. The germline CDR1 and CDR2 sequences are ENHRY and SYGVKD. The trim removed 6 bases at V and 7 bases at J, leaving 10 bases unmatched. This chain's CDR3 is CAIRDGTSGRSWTQYF. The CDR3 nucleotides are TGTGCCATCAGAGATGGGACTAGCGGGAGAAGTTGGACCCAGTACTTC.

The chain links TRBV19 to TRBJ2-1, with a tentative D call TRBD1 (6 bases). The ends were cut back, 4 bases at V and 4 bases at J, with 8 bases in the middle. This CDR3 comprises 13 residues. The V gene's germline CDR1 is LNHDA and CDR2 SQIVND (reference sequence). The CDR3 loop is CASSTDSYNEQFF. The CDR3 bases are TGTGCCAGTAGTACGGACAGTTACAATGAGCAGTTCTTC.

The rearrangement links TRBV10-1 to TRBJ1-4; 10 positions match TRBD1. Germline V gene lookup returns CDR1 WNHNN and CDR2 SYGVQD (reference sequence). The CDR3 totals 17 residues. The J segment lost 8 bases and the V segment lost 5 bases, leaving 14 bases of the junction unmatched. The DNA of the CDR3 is TGCGCCAGCAGTCTTGTCCCGGGACAGGGGTGGTACGAAAAACTGTTTTTT. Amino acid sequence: CASSLVPGQGWYEKLFF.

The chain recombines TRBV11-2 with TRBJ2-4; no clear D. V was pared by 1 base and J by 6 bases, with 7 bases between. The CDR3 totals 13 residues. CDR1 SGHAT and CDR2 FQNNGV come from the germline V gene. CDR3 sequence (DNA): TGTGCCAGCAGCTTAGGGTCGGGAAACATTCAGTACTTC. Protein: CASSLGSGNIQYF.

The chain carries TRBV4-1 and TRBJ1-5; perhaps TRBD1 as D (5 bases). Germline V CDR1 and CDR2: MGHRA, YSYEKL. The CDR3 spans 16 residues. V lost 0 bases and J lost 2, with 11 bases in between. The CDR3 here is CASSQDGGRGNQPQHF. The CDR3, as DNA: TGCGCCAGCAGCCAAGATGGGGGGAGGGGCAATCAGCCCCAGCATTTT.

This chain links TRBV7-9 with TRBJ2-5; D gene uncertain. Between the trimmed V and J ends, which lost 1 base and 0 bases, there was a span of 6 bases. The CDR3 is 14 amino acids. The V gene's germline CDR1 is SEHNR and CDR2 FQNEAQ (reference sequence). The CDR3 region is CASSLGTYQETQYF. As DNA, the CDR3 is TGTGCCAGCAGCTTAGGAACATACCAAGAGACCCAGTACTTC.

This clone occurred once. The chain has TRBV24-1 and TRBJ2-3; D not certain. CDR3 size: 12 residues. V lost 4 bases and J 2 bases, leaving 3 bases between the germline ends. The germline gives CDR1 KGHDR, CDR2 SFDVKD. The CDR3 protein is CATSDYTDTQYF. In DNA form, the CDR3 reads TGTGCCACCAGTGACTACACAGATACGCAGTATTTT.

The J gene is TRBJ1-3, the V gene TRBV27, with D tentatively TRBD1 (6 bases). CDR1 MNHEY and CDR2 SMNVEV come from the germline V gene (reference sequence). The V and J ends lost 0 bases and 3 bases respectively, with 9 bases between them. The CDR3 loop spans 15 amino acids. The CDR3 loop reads CASSLSGQRGNTIYF. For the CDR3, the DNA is TGTGCCAGCAGTTTATCCGGACAGCGTGGAAACACCATATATTTT.

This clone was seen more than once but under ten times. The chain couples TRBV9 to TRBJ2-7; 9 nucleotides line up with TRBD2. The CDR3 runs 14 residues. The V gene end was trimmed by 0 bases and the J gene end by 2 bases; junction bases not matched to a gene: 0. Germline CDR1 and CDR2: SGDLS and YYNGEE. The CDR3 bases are TGTGCCAGCAGCGTAGGCGGGGGGGCCTACGAGCAGTACTTC. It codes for CASSVGGGAYEQYF.

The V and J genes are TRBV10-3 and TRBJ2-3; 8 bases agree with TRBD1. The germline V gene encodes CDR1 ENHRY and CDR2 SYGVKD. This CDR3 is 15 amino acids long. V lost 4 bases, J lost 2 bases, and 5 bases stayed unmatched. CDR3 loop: CAISVGQGDTDTQYF. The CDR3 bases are TGTGCCATCAGTGTCGGACAGGGAGACACAGATACGCAGTATTTT.

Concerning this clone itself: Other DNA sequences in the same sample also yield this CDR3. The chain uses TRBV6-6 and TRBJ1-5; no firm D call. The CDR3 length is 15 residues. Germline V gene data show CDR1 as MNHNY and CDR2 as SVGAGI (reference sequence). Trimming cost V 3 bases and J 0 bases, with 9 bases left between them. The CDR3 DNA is TGTGCCAGCAGTTATCAGACAAATAGCAATCAGCCCCAGCATTTT. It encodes CASSYQTNSNQPQHF.

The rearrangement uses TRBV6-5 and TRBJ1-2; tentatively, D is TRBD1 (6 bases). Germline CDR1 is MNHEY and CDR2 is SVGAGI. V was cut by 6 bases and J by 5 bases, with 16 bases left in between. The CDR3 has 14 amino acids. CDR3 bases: TGTGCCAGCAGCCACAGGGAGAGGGGGTATGGCTACACCTTC. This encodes CASSHRERGYGYTF.

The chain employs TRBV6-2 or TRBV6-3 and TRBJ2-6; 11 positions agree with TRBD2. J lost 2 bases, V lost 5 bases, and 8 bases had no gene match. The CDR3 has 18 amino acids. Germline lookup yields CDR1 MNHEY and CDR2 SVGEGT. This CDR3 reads CASSLPTSGRTGANVLTF. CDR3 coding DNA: TGTGCCAGCAGTCTTCCCACTAGCGGGAGAACTGGGGCCAACGTCCTGACTTTC.

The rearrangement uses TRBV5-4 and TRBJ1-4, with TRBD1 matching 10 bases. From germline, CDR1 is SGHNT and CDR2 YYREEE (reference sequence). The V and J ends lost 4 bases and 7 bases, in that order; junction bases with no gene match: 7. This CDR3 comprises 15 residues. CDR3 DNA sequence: TGTGCCAGCAGCCTCCGGGACAGGGGCGTTGAAAAACTGTTTTTT. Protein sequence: CASSLRDRGVEKLFF.

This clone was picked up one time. This CDR3 is CASSQPSGPQHF. As DNA, the CDR3 is TGTGCCAGCAGCCAACCCTCCGGGCCCCAGCATTTT. The chain couples TRBV7-8 to TRBJ1-5, with D hard to call. Germline-derived CDR1 and CDR2 are SGHVS and FQNEAQ. There are 12 residues in the CDR3. V shed 5 bases and J shed 9 bases, with 11 bases lying between them.

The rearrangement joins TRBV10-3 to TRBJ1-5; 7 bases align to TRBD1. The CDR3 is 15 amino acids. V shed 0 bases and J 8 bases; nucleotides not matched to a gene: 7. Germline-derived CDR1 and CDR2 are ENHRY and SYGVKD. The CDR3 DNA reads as TGTGCCATCAGTGAGTCGACCTTGACAGGGAAGCCCCAGCATTTT. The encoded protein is CAISESTLTGKPQHF.

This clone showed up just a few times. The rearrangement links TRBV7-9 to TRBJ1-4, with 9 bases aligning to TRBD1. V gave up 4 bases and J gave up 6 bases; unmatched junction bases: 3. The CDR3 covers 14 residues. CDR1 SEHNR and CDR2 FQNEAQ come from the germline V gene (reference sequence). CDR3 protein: CASSSRQGDEKLFF. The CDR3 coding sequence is TGTGCCAGCAGCTCGCGACAGGGGGATGAAAAACTGTTTTTT.

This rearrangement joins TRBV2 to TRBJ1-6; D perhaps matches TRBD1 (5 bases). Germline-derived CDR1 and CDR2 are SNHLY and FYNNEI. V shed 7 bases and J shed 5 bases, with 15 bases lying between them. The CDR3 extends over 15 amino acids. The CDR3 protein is CASMRDGSDNSPLHF. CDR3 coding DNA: TGTGCCAGCATGCGGGACGGGTCGGATAATTCACCCCTCCACTTT.

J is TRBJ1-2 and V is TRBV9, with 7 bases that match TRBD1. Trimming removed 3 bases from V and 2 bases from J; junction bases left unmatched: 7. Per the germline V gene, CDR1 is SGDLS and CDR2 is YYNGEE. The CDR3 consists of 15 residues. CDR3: CASSAGQVKNYGYTF. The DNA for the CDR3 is TGTGCCAGCAGCGCTGGACAGGTAAAGAACTATGGCTACACCTTC. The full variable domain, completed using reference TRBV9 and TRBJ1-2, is DSGVTQTPKHLITATGQRVTLRCSPRSGDLSVYWYQQSLDQGLQFLIQYYNGEERAKGNILERFSAQQFPDLHSELNLSSLELGDSALYFCASSAGQVKNYGYTFGSGTRLTVV.

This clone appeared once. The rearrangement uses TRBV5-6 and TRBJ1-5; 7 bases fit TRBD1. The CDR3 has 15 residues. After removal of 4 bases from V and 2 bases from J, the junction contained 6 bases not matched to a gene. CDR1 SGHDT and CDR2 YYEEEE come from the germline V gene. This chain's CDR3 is CASSPAGTGNQPQHF. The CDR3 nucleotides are TGTGCCAGCAGCCCGGCCGGGACAGGCAATCAGCCCCAGCATTTT.

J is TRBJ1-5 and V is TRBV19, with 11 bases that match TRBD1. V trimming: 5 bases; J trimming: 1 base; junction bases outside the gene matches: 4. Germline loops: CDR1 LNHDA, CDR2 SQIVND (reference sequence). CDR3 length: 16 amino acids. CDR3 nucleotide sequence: TGTGCCAGTAGTTGGACAGGGGGCCCGAGCAATCAGCCCCAGCATTTT. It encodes CASSWTGGPSNQPQHF.

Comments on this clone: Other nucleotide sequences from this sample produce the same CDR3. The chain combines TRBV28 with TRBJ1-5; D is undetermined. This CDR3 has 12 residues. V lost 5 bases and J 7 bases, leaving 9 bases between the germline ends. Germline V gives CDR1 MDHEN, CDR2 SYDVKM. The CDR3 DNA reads TGTGCCAGCAGTCCGACGGGGCAGCCCCAGCATTTT. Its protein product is CASSPTGQPQHF.

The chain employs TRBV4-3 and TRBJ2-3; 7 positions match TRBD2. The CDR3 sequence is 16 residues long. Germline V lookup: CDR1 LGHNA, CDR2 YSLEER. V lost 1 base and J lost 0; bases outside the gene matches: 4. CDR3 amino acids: CASSQGSGASTDTQYF. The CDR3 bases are TGCGCCAGCAGCCAAGGGAGCGGGGCAAGCACAGATACGCAGTATTTT.

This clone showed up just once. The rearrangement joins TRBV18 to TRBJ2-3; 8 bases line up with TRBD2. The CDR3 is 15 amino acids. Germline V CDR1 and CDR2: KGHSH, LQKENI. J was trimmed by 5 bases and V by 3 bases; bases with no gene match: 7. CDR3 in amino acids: CASSPSSGGEDTQYF. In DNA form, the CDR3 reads TGTGCCAGCTCACCCTCGAGCGGGGGCGAAGATACGCAGTATTTT.

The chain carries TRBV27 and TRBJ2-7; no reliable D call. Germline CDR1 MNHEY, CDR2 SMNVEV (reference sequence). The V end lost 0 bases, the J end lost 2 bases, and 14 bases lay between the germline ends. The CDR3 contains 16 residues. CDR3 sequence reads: CASSLSSNLLTYEQYF. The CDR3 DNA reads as TGTGCCAGCAGTTTATCGAGTAATCTCCTTACCTACGAGCAGTACTTC.

CDR3 amino acids: CASSPKSGRSRSYNEQFF. In DNA, the CDR3 is TGTGCCAGCAGTCCAAAAAGCGGGAGGAGTAGGTCCTACAATGAGCAGTTCTTC. The genes are TRBV7-9 and TRBJ2-1; 9 nucleotides line up with TRBD2. This CDR3 contains 18 residues. In germline, CDR1 is SEHNR, CDR2 FQNEAQ (reference sequence). Unmatched junction bases numbered 13, after V lost 6 bases and J lost 1 base.